This T cell receptor (beta chain) was identified during a study of read filtering for tumor transcriptome and immune sequencing. This library used roughly 370 ng RNA and molecular barcoded adaptors spanning alpha/delta and beta/gamma chains. TCRdb passed the reads through MiXCR, listing each CDR3 protein once. Of around 38,000 distinct CDR3 sequences listed, approximately 14% are singletons. The CDR3 contains 14 residues. V shed 2 bases and J shed 4 bases, with 13 bases lying between them. Germline V CDR1 and CDR2: DFQATT, SNEGSKA (reference sequence). V is TRBV20-1 and J is TRBJ2-3; TRBD2 might be the D (5 bases). This clonotype was obtained from a donor at least 40 years old with multiple myeloma. The sample taken for sequencing was a population of CD138-negative cells sorted from bone marrow. The CDR3, as DNA: TGCAGTGCTAGACGCGGTAGCGCTCCAGATACGCAGTATTTT. It codes for CSARRGSAPDTQYF.